This T cell receptor beta chain was found in a study of cytomegalovirus exposure and HLA in healthy donors. Study-level points and caveats: In vitro confirmation showed a few CMV-associated chains to be CMV antigen specific.

As for this clone: Its antigen is as yet unknown.

Trimming cost V 4 bases and J 1 base, with 10 bases left between them. Germline CDR1 MRHNA, CDR2 SNTAGT. This CDR3 contains 15 residues. Here immunoSEQ multiplex PCR was the method, and the copy in TCRdb shows in-frame clones only, minus some. Counted here are about 240,000 clones, approximately 83% occurring once; the ten biggest clones make up roughly 1.2%. V gene TRBV6-4 combines with J gene TRBJ2-2, with a weak D call TRBD1 (7 bases). The sequenced material came from PBMCs. The clonotype originates from a woman aged 25-40 years in good health and CMV-seropositive. CDR3 sequence: CASSVQGGNTGELFF. The CDR3 DNA follows: TGTGCCAGCAGTGTTCAGGGGGGGAACACCGGGGAGCTGTTTTTT.